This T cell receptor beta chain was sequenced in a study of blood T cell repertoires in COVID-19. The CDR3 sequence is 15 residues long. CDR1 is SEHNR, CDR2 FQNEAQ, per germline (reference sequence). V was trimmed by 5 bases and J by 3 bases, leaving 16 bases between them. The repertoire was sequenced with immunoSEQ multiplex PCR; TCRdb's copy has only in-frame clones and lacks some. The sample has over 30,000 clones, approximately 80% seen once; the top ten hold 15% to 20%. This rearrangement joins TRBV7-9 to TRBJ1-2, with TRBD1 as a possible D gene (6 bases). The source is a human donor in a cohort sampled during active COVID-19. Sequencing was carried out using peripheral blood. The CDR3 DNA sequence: TGTGCCAGCAGCCCCACAGGACAGATAGACTATGGCTACACCTTC. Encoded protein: CASSPTGQIDYGYTF.